These 4 T cell receptor beta chains came from one sample sequenced in a study of T cell repertoires in cytomegalovirus infection (dated by TCRdb to the late 2010s). The instrument given in TCRdb is Illumina HiSeq 1500. TCRdb reprocessing: public reads trimmed at Q25 with fastp, clones called with MiXCR, in-frame beta chains kept. Records with the same CDR3 protein are collapsed into one entry carrying the most frequent genes and DNA. The sample yields about 440,000 distinct CDR3 sequences; approximately 33% were counted once. Roughly an eighth of the sample is held by the ten biggest clonotypes. Material for sequencing was PBMCs. These TCRs come from a human donor in good health (CMV status not recorded). Some clones in this sample may be carry-over from other donors' samples.

This clonotype was observed a few times. The chain links TRBV6-1 to TRBJ1-2; possible D gene TRBD1, 5 bases. Germline CDR1 MNHNS, CDR2 SASEGT. The CDR3 is 10 residues long. V dropped 8 bases and J dropped 5 bases, with 6 bases sitting between them. The CDR3 sequence is CASEGYGYTF. The DNA of the CDR3 is TGTGCCAGCGAGGGGTATGGCTACACCTTC.

There are a few counts of this clonotype. The chain couples TRBV6-1 to TRBJ2-7; TRBD2 matches at 12 bases. V dropped 2 bases and J dropped 5; count of bases not matched to a gene: 10. The length of the CDR3 is 17 residues. The germline CDR1 and CDR2 sequences are MNHNS and SASEGT. The CDR3 nucleotides read TGTGCCAGCAGTGAACCCCTTAGACTAGCGGGGGACGACGAGCAGTACTTC. It yields the protein CASSEPLRLAGDDEQYF.

Only a few counts were recorded for this clonotype. The chain has TRBV7-9 and TRBJ2-7; TRBD2 agrees at 8 bases. Germline trimming cut 5 bases from V and 2 bases from J; bases unmatched to any gene: 8. This CDR3 is built from 15 residues. The germline V gene has CDR1 SEHNR and CDR2 FQNEAQ (reference sequence). In DNA form, the CDR3 reads TGTGCCAGCAGCCCCCGGGGGGGGAGCGCCTACGAGCAGTACTTC. This sequence encodes CASSPRGGSAYEQYF.

In its sample, this clonotype was seen once. The germline gene is not matched at one end of the junction; a read error may be the cause. V usage is TRBV13 and J usage is TRBJ1-2; 7 positions match TRBD1. The CDR3 totals 15 residues. In germline, CDR1 is PRHDT, CDR2 FYEKMQ (reference sequence). The CDR3 is CASSSPGTEIYGYPF. For the CDR3, the DNA is TGTGCCAGCAGCTCCCCCGGGACAGAGATCTATGGCTACCCCTTC.